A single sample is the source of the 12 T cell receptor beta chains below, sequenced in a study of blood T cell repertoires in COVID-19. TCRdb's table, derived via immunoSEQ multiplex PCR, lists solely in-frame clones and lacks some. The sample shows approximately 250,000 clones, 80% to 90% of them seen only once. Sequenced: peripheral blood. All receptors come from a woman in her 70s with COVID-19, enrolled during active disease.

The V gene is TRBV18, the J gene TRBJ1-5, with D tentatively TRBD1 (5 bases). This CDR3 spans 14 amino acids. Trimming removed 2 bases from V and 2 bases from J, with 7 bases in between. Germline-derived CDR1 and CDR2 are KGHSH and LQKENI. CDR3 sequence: CASSPGAGNQPQHF. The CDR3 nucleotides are TGTGCCAGCTCACCAGGGGCAGGCAATCAGCCCCAGCATTTT.

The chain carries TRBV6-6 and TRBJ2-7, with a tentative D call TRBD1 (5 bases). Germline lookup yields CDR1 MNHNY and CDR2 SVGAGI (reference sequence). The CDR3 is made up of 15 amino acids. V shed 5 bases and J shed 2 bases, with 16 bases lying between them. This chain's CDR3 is CASSLTAGATYEQYF. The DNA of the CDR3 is TGTGCCAGCAGTCTGACAGCAGGCGCGACCTACGAGCAGTACTTC.

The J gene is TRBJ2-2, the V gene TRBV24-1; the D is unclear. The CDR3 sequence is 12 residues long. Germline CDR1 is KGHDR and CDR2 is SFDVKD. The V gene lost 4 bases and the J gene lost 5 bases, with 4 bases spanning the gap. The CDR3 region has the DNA TGTGCCACCAGTGAGGCAACCGGGGAGCTGTTTTTT. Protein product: CATSEATGELFF.

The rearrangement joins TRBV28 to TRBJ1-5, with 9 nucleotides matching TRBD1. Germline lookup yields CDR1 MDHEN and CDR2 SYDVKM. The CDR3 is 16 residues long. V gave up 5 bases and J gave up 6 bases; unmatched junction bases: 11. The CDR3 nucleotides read TGTGCCAGCAGTAACTTTACAGGGGGCGCGGTTCAGCCCCAGCATTTT. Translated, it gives CASSNFTGGAVQPQHF.

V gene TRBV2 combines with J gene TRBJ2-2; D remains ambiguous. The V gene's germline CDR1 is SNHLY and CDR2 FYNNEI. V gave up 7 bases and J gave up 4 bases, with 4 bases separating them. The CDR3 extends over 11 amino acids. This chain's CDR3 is CASTFTGELFF. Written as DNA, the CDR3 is TGTGCCAGCACGTTCACCGGGGAGCTGTTTTTT. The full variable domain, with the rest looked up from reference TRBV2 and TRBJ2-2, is EPEVTQTPSHQVTQMGQEVILRCVPISNHLYFYWYRQILGQKVEFLVSFYNNEISEKSEIFDDQFSVERPDGSNFTLKIRSTKLEDSAMYFCASTFTGELFFGEGSRLTVL.

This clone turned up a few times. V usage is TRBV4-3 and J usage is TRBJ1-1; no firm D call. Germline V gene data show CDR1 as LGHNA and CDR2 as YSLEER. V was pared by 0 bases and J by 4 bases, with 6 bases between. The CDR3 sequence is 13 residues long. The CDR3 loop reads CASSQDRGTEAFF. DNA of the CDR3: TGCGCCAGCAGCCAAGATAGAGGCACTGAAGCTTTCTTT.

The CDR3 protein is CASSQAPMENQPQHF. In nucleotides, the CDR3 is TGCGCCAGCAGCCAAGCCCCGATGGAGAATCAGCCCCAGCATTTT. V and J are TRBV4-1 and TRBJ1-5; D unclear. The CDR3 spans 15 residues. Trimming removed 1 base from V and 4 bases from J, with 11 bases in between. Germline V lookup: CDR1 MGHRA, CDR2 YSYEKL.

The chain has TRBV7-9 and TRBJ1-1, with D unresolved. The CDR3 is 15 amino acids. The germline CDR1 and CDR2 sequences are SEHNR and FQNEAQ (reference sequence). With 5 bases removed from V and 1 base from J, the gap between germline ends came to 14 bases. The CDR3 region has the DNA TGTGCCAGCAGCCAAGGGAGTGTTAGGAACACTGAAGCTTTCTTT. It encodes CASSQGSVRNTEAFF.

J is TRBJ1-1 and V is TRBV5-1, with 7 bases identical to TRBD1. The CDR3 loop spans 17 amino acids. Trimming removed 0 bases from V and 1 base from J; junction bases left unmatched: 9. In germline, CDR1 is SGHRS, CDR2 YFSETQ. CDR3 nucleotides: TGCGCCAGCAGCTTGGGGGACAGCTTGTTTCGGAACACTGAAGCTTTCTTT. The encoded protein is CASSLGDSLFRNTEAFF.

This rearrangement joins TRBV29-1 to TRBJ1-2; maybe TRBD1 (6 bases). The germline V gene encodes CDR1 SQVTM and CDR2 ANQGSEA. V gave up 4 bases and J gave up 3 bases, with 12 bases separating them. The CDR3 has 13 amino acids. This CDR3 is CSVVRGGDYGYTF. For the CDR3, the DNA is TGCAGCGTTGTGAGAGGGGGTGACTATGGCTACACCTTC.

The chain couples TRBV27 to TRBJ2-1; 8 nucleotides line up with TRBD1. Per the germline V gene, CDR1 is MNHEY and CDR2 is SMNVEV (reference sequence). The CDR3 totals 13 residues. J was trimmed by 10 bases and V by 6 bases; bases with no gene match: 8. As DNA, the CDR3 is TGTGCCAGCAGGCCTCAGGGGGCGAGAGAGCAGTTCTTC. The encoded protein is CASRPQGAREQFF.

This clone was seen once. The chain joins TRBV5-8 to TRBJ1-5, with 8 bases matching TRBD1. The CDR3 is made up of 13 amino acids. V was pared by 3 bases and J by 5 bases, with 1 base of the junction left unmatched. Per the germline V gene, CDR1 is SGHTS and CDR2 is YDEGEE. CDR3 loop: CASSSDRDQPQHF. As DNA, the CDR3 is TGTGCCAGCAGCTCGGACAGGGATCAGCCCCAGCATTTT.